The 25 T cell receptor beta chains reported below all come from one sample, sequenced in a study of blood T cell repertoires in COVID-19. Sequencing used immunoSEQ multiplex PCR; TCRdb keeps in-frame clones, though not all of them. The table shows around 170,000 clones, with roughly 80% occurring only once. Sequenced material: peripheral blood. These receptors came from a woman in her thirties or forties with acute or convalescent COVID-19.

The chain has TRBV6-2 or TRBV6-3 and TRBJ2-1, with 13 bases aligning to TRBD2. The germline V gene has CDR1 MNHEY and CDR2 SVGEGT. The CDR3 is 18 amino acids. The V segment lost 6 bases and the J segment 0 bases; nucleotides outside the gene matches: 8. The CDR3 DNA sequence: TGTGCCAGCAGCCCAACTAGCGGGAGGGCCAGCTCCTACAATGAGCAGTTCTTC. The encoded protein is CASSPTSGRASSYNEQFF.

This rearrangement joins TRBV27 to TRBJ2-1, with 9 bases fitting TRBD2. This CDR3 is 19 amino acids long. Germline V gives CDR1 MNHEY, CDR2 SMNVEV (reference sequence). J was trimmed by 3 bases and V by 6 bases; bases with no gene match: 18. The CDR3 DNA is TGTGCCAGCAGAAAAGAGAAGCGGGAGGTCCATTGGGGCTACAATGAGCAGTTCTTC. Protein product: CASRKEKREVHWGYNEQFF.

This chain uses TRBV7-2 with TRBJ2-7, with D unresolved. Germline V gives CDR1 SGHTA, CDR2 FQGNSA. Trimming pared 2 bases from V and 3 bases from J, leaving 5 bases between. The CDR3 is 12 residues long. CDR3 amino acids: CASSLSGYEQYF. The CDR3 DNA reads as TGTGCCAGCAGCTTATCGGGCTACGAGCAGTACTTC.

This chain uses TRBV2 with TRBJ1-1; no definite D call. The ends were cut back, 7 bases at V and 4 bases at J, with 13 bases in the middle. The CDR3 totals 13 residues. Germline-derived CDR1 and CDR2 are SNHLY and FYNNEI. CDR3 sequence: CASTGEVGTEAFF. The CDR3 nucleotides read TGTGCCAGCACCGGGGAGGTGGGCACTGAAGCTTTCTTT.

CDR3 nucleotide sequence: TGTGCCAGCAGCTTGTCAGCGGCCGGTGGTACGCAGTATTTT. Amino acids: CASSLSAAGGTQYF. The rearrangement links TRBV7-9 to TRBJ2-3, with D possibly being TRBD2 (5 bases). The V end was cut by 3 bases, the J end by 8 bases, with 15 bases between. The germline V gene has CDR1 SEHNR and CDR2 FQNEAQ (reference sequence). This CDR3 comprises 14 residues.

The chain joins TRBV11-2 to TRBJ1-2; D remains ambiguous. Trimming shortened V by 4 bases and J by 8 bases, and 11 bases separated the two germline ends. The germline V gene encodes CDR1 SGHAT and CDR2 FQNNGV. This CDR3 comprises 12 residues. The CDR3 here is CASSSRVQGYTF. CDR3 sequence (DNA): TGTGCCAGCAGCTCGAGGGTGCAGGGCTACACCTTC. The variable domain in full, completed from reference TRBV11-2 and TRBJ1-2, reads EAGVAQSPRYKIIEKRQSVAFWCNPISGHATLYWYQQILGQGPKLLIQFQNNGVVDDSQLPKDRFSAERLKGVDSTLKIQPAKLEDSAVYLCASSSRVQGYTFGSGTRLTVV.

The chain couples TRBV28 to TRBJ1-5, with D perhaps TRBD1 (6 bases). This CDR3 comprises 20 residues. Germline CDR1 MDHEN, CDR2 SYDVKM. V was shortened by 5 bases and J by 4 bases, with 30 bases between the two germline ends. The DNA for the CDR3 is TGTGCCAGCAGTCCTTTACCGGGACAAGGCGGGGGATGGGGTAATCAGCCCCAGCATTTT. Protein product: CASSPLPGQGGGWGNQPQHF.

In its sample, this clone was seen once. The chain links TRBV7-2 to TRBJ1-4; 8 bases map to TRBD1. The CDR3 is 15 amino acids. Unmatched junction bases numbered 2, after V lost 2 bases and J lost 3 bases. CDR1 is SGHTA and CDR2 is FQGNSA in the germline V gene. The CDR3 nucleotides read TGTGCCAGCAGCTTAATGGGACAGGCTAATGAAAAACTGTTTTTT. Protein: CASSLMGQANEKLFF.

The chain is built from TRBV5-4 and TRBJ2-1, with D possibly TRBD1 on 5 matching bases. The CDR3 loop spans 12 amino acids. V lost 10 bases, J lost 6 bases, and 14 bases lay in between. Per the germline V gene, CDR1 is SGHNT and CDR2 is YYREEE (reference sequence). The CDR3 nucleotides read TGTGCCTTCCAGGGCAGGGCCAATGAGCAGTTCTTC. Translation: CAFQGRANEQFF.

The chain uses TRBV4-1 and TRBJ2-1; 10 positions match TRBD2. Germline CDR1 is MGHRA and CDR2 is YSYEKL. CDR3 length: 17 residues. V was clipped by 1 base and J by 9 bases; unmatched bases: 12. The CDR3 loop reads CASSQALLSGRVFEQFF. For the CDR3, the DNA is TGCGCCAGCAGCCAAGCCCTCCTCAGCGGGAGGGTTTTTGAGCAGTTCTTC.

The chain couples TRBV4-1 to TRBJ2-1; a weak D match, TRBD1 (7 bases). CDR3 length equals 15 residues. Germline CDR1 is MGHRA and CDR2 is YSYEKL. Trimming stripped 3 bases from V and 5 bases from J, with 14 bases between. The CDR3 is CASSQQGVADNEQFF. Here the CDR3 DNA reads TGCGCCAGCAGCCAGCAGGGGGTAGCGGACAATGAGCAGTTCTTC.

The chain carries TRBV19 and TRBJ2-2; possibly TRBD2 for D (6 bases). The V end was cut by 11 bases, the J end by 5 bases, with 15 bases between. This CDR3 has 13 amino acids. Germline V gives CDR1 LNHDA, CDR2 SQIVND (reference sequence). The CDR3 sequence is CAVGTPWTGELFF. CDR3 bases: TGTGCCGTGGGGACTCCTTGGACCGGGGAGCTGTTTTTT.

The rearrangement links TRBV6-6 to TRBJ2-1, with 7 positions matching TRBD2. The V and J ends lost 2 bases and 5 bases, in that order; junction bases with no gene match: 9. CDR3 length equals 16 residues. CDR1 is MNHNY and CDR2 is SVGAGI in the germline V gene (reference sequence). DNA of the CDR3: TGTGCCAGCAGTTACGCCGGGCTAGCGGAGAACAATGAGCAGTTCTTC. Its protein is CASSYAGLAENNEQFF.

The rearrangement links TRBV10-3 to TRBJ2-7, with D possibly matching TRBD2 (5 bases). The CDR3 runs 15 residues. Germline V lookup: CDR1 ENHRY, CDR2 SYGVKD. Trimming stripped 4 bases from V and 2 bases from J, with 15 bases between. CDR3 region: CAISGESTTAYEQYF. The DNA of the CDR3 is TGTGCCATCAGTGGGGAATCGACTACCGCCTACGAGCAGTACTTC.

This chain links TRBV5-8 with TRBJ1-2; no firm D call. Germline V gives CDR1 SGHTS, CDR2 YDEGEE. The CDR3 is 13 amino acids. V gave up 4 bases and J gave up 8 bases, with 15 bases separating them. The DNA for the CDR3 is TGTGCCAGCAGCGCCTCCCATCGAGGCGGCTACACCTTC. Amino acid sequence: CASSASHRGGYTF.

The gene calls are TRBV6-5 and TRBJ1-1; D is perhaps TRBD1 (6 bases). From germline, CDR1 is MNHEY and CDR2 SVGAGI. Trimming took 0 bases from V and 0 from J, leaving 8 bases between them. CDR3 length: 15 residues. The CDR3 DNA reads as TGTGCCAGCAGTTACTCGGGGGCCATGAACACTGAAGCTTTCTTT. Amino acids: CASSYSGAMNTEAFF.

Points on this clone: An end of the junction differs from the germline gene, which may be a read error. The rearrangement joins TRBV7-8 to TRBJ2-5, with 15 nucleotides matching TRBD2. Per the germline V gene, CDR1 is SGHVS and CDR2 is FQNEAQ. The CDR3 is 16 amino acids. The CDR3 DNA reads TGTGCCAGCGGCTTACTCGGACTAGCGGGAGGGGAGACCCAGTACTTC. This gives the protein CASGLLGLAGGETQYF. The full variable domain, completed using reference TRBV7-8 and TRBJ2-5, is GAGVSQSPRYKVAKRGQDVALRCDPISGHVSLFWYQQALGQGPEFLTYFQNEAQLDKSGLPSDRFFAERPEGSVSTLKIQRTQQEDSAVYLCASGLLGLAGGETQYFGPGTRLLVL.

V and J are TRBV6-1 and TRBJ2-7; perhaps TRBD1 as D (6 bases). Trimming left V 2 bases short and J 3 bases short, with 8 bases between. CDR3 size: 13 residues. Germline V gene lookup returns CDR1 MNHNS and CDR2 SASEGT. CDR3 in amino acids: CASSERDNYEQYF. The CDR3 nucleotides read TGTGCCAGCAGTGAAAGGGACAACTACGAGCAGTACTTC.

The chain employs TRBV9 and TRBJ2-1, with 7 bases aligning to TRBD1. The V segment lost 3 bases and the J segment 4 bases; nucleotides outside the gene matches: 7. The V gene's germline CDR1 is SGDLS and CDR2 YYNGEE. This CDR3 is built from 15 residues. The CDR3 coding sequence is TGTGCCAGCAGCGCCGAACACAGGGGATACAATGAGCAGTTCTTC. It yields the protein CASSAEHRGYNEQFF.

This clone has only one observation. J is TRBJ2-2 and V is TRBV2; 8 nucleotides align to TRBD1. The CDR3 totals 14 residues. From germline, CDR1 is SNHLY and CDR2 FYNNEI. With 6 bases clipped from V and 0 bases from J, the junction kept 0 bases outside the gene matches. The CDR3 DNA follows: TGTGCCAGCAGGGACAGGGCGAACACCGGGGAGCTGTTTTTT. It codes for CASRDRANTGELFF.

The chain carries TRBV30 and TRBJ2-5; maybe TRBD2 (5 bases). The V end lost 0 bases, the J end lost 4 bases, and 9 bases lay between the germline ends. Germline CDR1 is GTSNPN and CDR2 is SVGIG (reference sequence). CDR3 length equals 13 residues. Here the CDR3 reads CAWSVAGGETQYF. The CDR3 DNA reads as TGTGCCTGGAGTGTTGCCGGAGGAGAGACCCAGTACTTC.

The J gene is TRBJ2-7, the V gene TRBV28; 10 bases are shared with TRBD1. V lost 4 bases to trimming and J lost 3 bases; unmatched junction nucleotides: 6. CDR3 length equals 15 residues. Germline assignment: CDR1 MDHEN and CDR2 SYDVKM. CDR3 protein: CASSSPGQGNYEQYF. CDR3 bases: TGTGCCAGCAGTTCACCGGGACAGGGGAACTACGAGCAGTACTTC.

The chain links TRBV6-6 to TRBJ2-1; TRBD2 agrees at 7 bases. V lost 11 bases, J lost 10 bases, and 14 bases stayed unmatched. The V gene's germline CDR1 is MNHNY and CDR2 SVGAGI (reference sequence). The CDR3 consists of 13 residues. The CDR3 DNA reads TGTGCCGGGAGCGGGGAGTTTGACGAGGAGCAGTTCTTC. Residues: CAGSGEFDEEQFF.

J is TRBJ2-7 and V is TRBV2, with a weak D call TRBD1 (6 bases). This CDR3 is 15 amino acids long. With 4 bases removed from V and 4 bases from J, the gap between germline ends came to 17 bases. Per the germline V gene, CDR1 is SNHLY and CDR2 is FYNNEI. CDR3 in amino acids: CASSGLFGQTYEQYF. The CDR3 region has the DNA TGTGCCAGCAGTGGACTTTTTGGACAGACGTACGAGCAGTACTTC.

The chain is built from TRBV24-1 and TRBJ2-7, with TRBD1 identical over 8 bases. The CDR3 length is 15 residues. From germline, CDR1 is KGHDR and CDR2 SFDVKD. Trimming removed 4 bases from V and 0 bases from J; junction bases left unmatched: 4. This CDR3 reads CATSEGQVSSYEQYF. CDR3 DNA sequence: TGTGCCACCAGTGAGGGACAGGTGAGCTCCTACGAGCAGTACTTC.